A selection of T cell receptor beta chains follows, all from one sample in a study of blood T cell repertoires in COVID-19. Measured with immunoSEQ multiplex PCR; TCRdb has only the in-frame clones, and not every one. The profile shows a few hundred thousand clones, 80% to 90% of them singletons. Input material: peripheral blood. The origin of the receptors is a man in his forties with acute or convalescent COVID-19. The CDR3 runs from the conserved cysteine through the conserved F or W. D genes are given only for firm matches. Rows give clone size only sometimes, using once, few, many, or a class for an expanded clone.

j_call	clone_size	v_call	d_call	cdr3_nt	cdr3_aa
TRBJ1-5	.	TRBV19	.	TGTGCCAGTAGTATACAACCAGTTGGTAATCAGCCCCAGCATTTT	CASSIQPVGNQPQHF
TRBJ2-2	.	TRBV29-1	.	TGCAGCGTTGGGGGTCTTGGAGGGTGGAACACCGGGGAGCTGTTTTTT	CSVGGLGGWNTGELFF
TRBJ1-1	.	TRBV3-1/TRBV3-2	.	TGTGCCAGCAGCAGGCCGGGCACTGAAGCTTTCTTT	CASSRPGTEAFF
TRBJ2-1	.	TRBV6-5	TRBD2	TGTGCCAGCAGTTTAGCGGGAGGGCCTAACAATGAGCAGTTCTTC	CASSLAGGPNNEQFF
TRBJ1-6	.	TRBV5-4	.	TGTGCCAGCAGCTTGTTACAGGCTAATTCACCCCTCCACTTT	CASSLLQANSPLHF
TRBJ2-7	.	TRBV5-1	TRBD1	TGCGCCAGCAGCTTGTCTGGGACAGCTAGTTCCTACGAGCAGTACTTC	CASSLSGTASSYEQYF
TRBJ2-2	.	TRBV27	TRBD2	TGTGCCAGCAGTTTTGCTAGCGGGGCTAACACCGGGGAGCTGTTTTTT	CASSFASGANTGELFF
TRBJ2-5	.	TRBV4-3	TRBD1	TGCGCCAGCAGTGTCGGACAGGGCGAGGGAGAGACCCAGTACTTC	CASSVGQGEGETQYF
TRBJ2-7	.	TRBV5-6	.	TGTGCCAGCAGCTTGGGCCAGGGTCCCTACGAGCAGTACTTC	CASSLGQGPYEQYF
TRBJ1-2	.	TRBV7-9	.	TGTGCCAGCAGCAACCAGGACGGACTTAACTATGGCTACACCTTC	CASSNQDGLNYGYTF
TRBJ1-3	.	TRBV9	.	TGTGCCAGCAGCGAATCCACAGGCACTGGAAACACCATATATTTT	CASSESTGTGNTIYF
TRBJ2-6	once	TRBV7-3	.	TGTGCCAGCAGCTTAAGGCTCGAAATTTCTGGGGCCAACGTCCTGACTTTC	CASSLRLEISGANVLTF
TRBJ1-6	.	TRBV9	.	TGTGCCAGCAGCCCGTACGAGGGTCCCACGTCACCCCTCCACTTT	CASSPYEGPTSPLHF
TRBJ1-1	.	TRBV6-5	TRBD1	TGTGCCAGCAGTCCCTCCCGACAGGGAAACACTGAAGCTTTCTTT	CASSPSRQGNTEAFF
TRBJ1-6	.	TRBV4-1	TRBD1	TGCGCCAGCAGCCAAGATCAGGGGGCAGATTCACCCCTCCACTTT	CASSQDQGADSPLHF
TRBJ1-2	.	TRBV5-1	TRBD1	TGCGCCAGCAGAACCGGGACAGTAGAATATGGCTACACCTTC	CASRTGTVEYGYTF
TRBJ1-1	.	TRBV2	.	TGTGCCAGCAGTCGTATGAACACTGAAGCTTTCTTT	CASSRMNTEAFF
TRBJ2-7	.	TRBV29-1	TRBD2	TGCAGCGTTGAGGTAGCGGGACGGTACGAGCAGTACTTC	CSVEVAGRYEQYF
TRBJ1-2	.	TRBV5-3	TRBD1	TGTGCCAGAGGATCGACAGGGTGCCTTAATGGCTACACCTTC	CARGSTGCLNGYTF
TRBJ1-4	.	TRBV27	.	TGTGCCAGCAAACGGCAGGGGCCCGCAACTAATGAAAAACTGTTTTTT	CASKRQGPATNEKLFF
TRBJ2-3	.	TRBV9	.	TGTGCCAGCAGGGGAGTCGGTGATACGCAGTATTTT	CASRGVGDTQYF
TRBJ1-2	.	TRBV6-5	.	TGTGCCAGCAGTTACGTTCCAGCTCCGGCGGACTATGGCTACACCTTC	CASSYVPAPADYGYTF
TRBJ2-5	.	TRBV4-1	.	TGCGCCAGCAGCCAAGTAGGGATAAGGGGCCCACAAGAGACCCAGTACTTC	CASSQVGIRGPQETQYF
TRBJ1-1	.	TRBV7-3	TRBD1	TGTGCCAGCAGCCCAACCGGGACAGGGGGCCGAGCTTTCTTT	CASSPTGTGGRAFF
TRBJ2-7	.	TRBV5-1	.	TGCGCCAGCAGCTCTCCCGGACAGACCTACGAGCAGTACTTC	CASSSPGQTYEQYF
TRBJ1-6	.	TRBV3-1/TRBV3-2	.	TGTGCCAGCAGCCAAGATTTAATGGCGGCACTTTATAATTCACCCCTCCACTTT	CASSQDLMAALYNSPLHF
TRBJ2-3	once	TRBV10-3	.	TGTGCCATCAACCCACAGGGTAGCACAGATACGCAGTATTTT	CAINPQGSTDTQYF
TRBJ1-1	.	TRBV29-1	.	TGCAGCGTTGCAGGGGTAAACACTGAAGCTTTCTTT	CSVAGVNTEAFF
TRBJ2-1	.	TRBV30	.	TGTGCCTGGAGCGCTAACAATGAGCAGTTCTTC	CAWSANNEQFF
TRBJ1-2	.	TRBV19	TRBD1	TGTGCCAGTAGTACGGGGGACAGGGGAGATGGCTACACCTTC	CASSTGDRGDGYTF
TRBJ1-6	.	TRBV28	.	TGTGCCAGCAGTCCGCCCCCCGGACACCCTTTAATGTATAATTCACCCCTCCACTTT	CASSPPPGHPLMYNSPLHF
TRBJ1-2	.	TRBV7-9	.	TGTGCCAGCAGCTTAGGCTCTCTAATGGGCTACACCTTC	CASSLGSLMGYTF
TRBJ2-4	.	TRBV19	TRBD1	TGTGCCAGTAGTGTACAGGGGGATGGGGGGAACATTCAGTACTTC	CASSVQGDGGNIQYF
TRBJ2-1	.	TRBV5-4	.	TGTGCCAGCAGCTCTGGCTATGAGCAGTTCTTC	CASSSGYEQFF
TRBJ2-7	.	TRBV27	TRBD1	TGTGCCAGCAGTCCTCCAGGGGGTATCTCGTACGAGCAGTACTTC	CASSPPGGISYEQYF
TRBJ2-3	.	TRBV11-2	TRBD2	TGTGCCAGCAGCTGGATGGGGCGGGGGAGCACAGATACGCAGTATTTT	CASSWMGRGSTDTQYF
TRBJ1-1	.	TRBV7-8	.	TGTGCCAGCAGCTTAAGCAGGGCTGGGAACACTGAAGCTTTCTTT	CASSLSRAGNTEAFF
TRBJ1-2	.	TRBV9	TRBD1	TGTGCCAGCAGCGAGCGGACAGGAGTTAACTATGGCTACACCTTC	CASSERTGVNYGYTF
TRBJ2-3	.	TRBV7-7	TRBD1	TGTGCTAGCAGCTTATCCAAACAGGGGGCAGGGACAGATACGCAGTATTTT	CASSLSKQGAGTDTQYF
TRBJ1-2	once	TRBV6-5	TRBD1	TGTGCCAGCAGTTCTCCGGGACAGACCAACTATGGCTACACCTTC	CASSSPGQTNYGYTF
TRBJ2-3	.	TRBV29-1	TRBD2	TGCAGCGTAAGGAGCGGGGTTTCCACAGATACGCAGTATTTT	CSVRSGVSTDTQYF
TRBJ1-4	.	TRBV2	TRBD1	TGTGCCAGCAGACAGGGGGCCCTTAATGAAAAACTGTTTTTT	CASRQGALNEKLFF
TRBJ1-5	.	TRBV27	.	TGTGCCAGCAACCCGGGCCGAGGGTTGCGCAATCAGCCCCAGCATTTT	CASNPGRGLRNQPQHF